The clone carrying this TCR beta chain was recorded at least ten times. This entry is derived from a study of blood T cell repertoires in COVID-19. Study summary: Acute and convalescent COVID-19 samples came from the United States, Italy and Spain. T cells, B-cell-depleted T cells, or PBMCs provided the cDNA or gDNA that served as material.

Germline V lookup: CDR1 SGHDT, CDR2 YYEEEE. This CDR3 region has 13 residues. The V end lost 4 bases, the J end lost 10 bases, and 12 bases lay between the germline ends. Original methodology: Reference gene primers were amplified, and this amplification served to estimate nucleated cell counts. Assay used: immunoSEQ multiplex PCR; TCRdb lists only in-frame clones, some missing. The V and J calls and clone size come from that table; D and trimming were worked out from the DNA. Of about 110,000 clones in the sample, approximately 82% are singletons; the top ten hold approximately 18%. The sequenced sample consisted of peripheral blood. The chain couples TRBV5-6 to TRBJ1-6; D gene uncertain. This clonotype was sampled from a woman aged 55-70 years with acute or convalescent COVID-19. The CDR3 loop is CASSQTGRSPLHF. The CDR3 DNA sequence: TGTGCCAGCAGCCAGACCGGGAGGTCACCCCTCCACTTT.